The next 17 T cell receptor beta chains were all read from a single sample in a study of T cell responses to AZD1222 COVID-19 vaccine. This table comes from immunoSEQ multiplex PCR, and its TCRdb copy is limited to in-frame clones, with some not included. The sample has approximately 150,000 clones; 90% to 95% are singletons. Specimen: peripheral blood, collected on day 0 of AZD1222 vaccination. These receptor sequences come from an adult in good health.

This chain uses TRBV19 with TRBJ2-1; the match to TRBD2 covers 13 bases. Per germline, CDR1 LNHDA and CDR2 SQIVND (reference sequence). V was pared by 6 bases and J by 9 bases, with 5 bases of the junction left unmatched. The CDR3 sequence is 14 residues long. CDR3 protein: CASSGTSGEAEQFF. The CDR3 nucleotides are TGTGCCAGTAGCGGGACTAGCGGGGAGGCTGAGCAGTTCTTC.

This chain links TRBV2 with TRBJ1-5, with D possibly being TRBD1 (5 bases). The CDR3 length is 15 residues. Germline values: CDR1 SNHLY, CDR2 FYNNEI. V lost 5 bases, J lost 0 bases, and 11 bases lay in between. CDR3 sequence (DNA): TGTGCCAGCAGTAATTCAGGGCATAGCAATCAGCCCCAGCATTTT. Translation: CASSNSGHSNQPQHF.

V and J are TRBV6-4 and TRBJ1-1; no definite D call. The CDR3 consists of 13 residues. Trimming pared 2 bases from V and 1 base from J, leaving 5 bases between. Germline lookup yields CDR1 MRHNA and CDR2 SNTAGT. CDR3 DNA: TGTGCCAGCAGTGACAGGGAGAACACTGAAGCTTTCTTT. This sequence encodes CASSDRENTEAFF.

The rearrangement joins TRBV5-6 to TRBJ1-3; no firm D call. Germline V gene lookup returns CDR1 SGHDT and CDR2 YYEEEE. V was shortened by 0 bases and J by 7 bases, with 5 bases between the two germline ends. The CDR3 contains 12 residues. CDR3: CASSLDYNTIYF. The CDR3 nucleotides are TGTGCCAGCAGCTTGGATTACAACACCATATATTTT.

The chain combines TRBV4-1 with TRBJ2-1, with TRBD1 identical over 8 bases. The trim removed 0 bases at V and 2 bases at J, leaving 6 bases unmatched. Germline CDR1 reads MGHRA; CDR2 reads YSYEKL. The CDR3 loop spans 17 amino acids. DNA of the CDR3: TGCGCCAGCAGCCAAGATGTGGCAGGGGGCACCTACAATGAGCAGTTCTTC. Translation gives CASSQDVAGGTYNEQFF.

V is TRBV29-1 and J is TRBJ2-2, with D possibly TRBD1 on 6 matching bases. This CDR3 contains 13 residues. V gave up 4 bases and J gave up 4 bases, with 10 bases separating them. In germline, CDR1 is SQVTM, CDR2 ANQGSEA. CDR3 DNA sequence: TGCAGCGTTGCAGGGGTCCTCACCGGGGAGCTGTTTTTT. Translating it yields CSVAGVLTGELFF.

This clone has a single count. The V gene is TRBV30, the J gene TRBJ2-1; the D gene is possibly TRBD2 (7 bases). V was clipped by 5 bases and J by 12 bases, with 14 bases between them. CDR1 GTSNPN and CDR2 SVGIG come from the germline V gene (reference sequence). This CDR3 spans 11 amino acids. The chain's CDR3 is CAWGGAPTQFF. CDR3 DNA: TGTGCCTGGGGGGGGGCCCCTACGCAGTTCTTC.

This chain links TRBV7-2 with TRBJ2-3; 8 bases agree with TRBD2. Germline V CDR1 and CDR2: SGHTA, FQGNSA. V lost 2 bases to trimming and J lost 0 bases; unmatched junction nucleotides: 7. The CDR3 has 17 residues. CDR3: CASSLNSGALSTDTQYF. In DNA, the CDR3 is TGTGCCAGCAGCTTAAATAGCGGGGCCCTAAGCACAGATACGCAGTATTTT.

The chain links TRBV6-1 to TRBJ2-5; D is uncertain. Trimming took off 0 bases at V and 3 bases at J, with 11 bases between the two ends. The CDR3 extends over 15 amino acids. Per germline, CDR1 MNHNS and CDR2 SASEGT. The CDR3 region is CASSEARWVEETQYF. CDR3 DNA: TGTGCCAGCAGTGAAGCGCGGTGGGTCGAAGAGACCCAGTACTTC.

The genes are TRBV6-4 and TRBJ2-3, with 11 bases that match TRBD2. The CDR3 is made up of 15 amino acids. V shed 2 bases and J 5 bases; nucleotides not matched to a gene: 3. CDR1 and CDR2 from the germline V gene are MRHNA and SNTAGT. The CDR3 reads CASSDTSGGVDTQYF. The CDR3 DNA sequence: TGTGCCAGCAGTGACACTAGCGGGGGAGTAGATACGCAGTATTTT.

This clone has a single count. The CDR3 sequence is CASSQAPTPRRGYTF. DNA of the CDR3: TGCGCCAGCAGCCAAGCCCCGACACCACGGAGGGGCTACACCTTC. The chain has TRBV4-3 and TRBJ1-2; D gene ambiguous. There are 15 residues in the CDR3. The V gene's germline CDR1 is LGHNA and CDR2 YSLEER. Trimming cost V 1 base and J 8 bases, with 17 bases left between them.

The chain links TRBV11-3 to TRBJ1-1, with 7 bases identical to TRBD1. Germline-derived CDR1 and CDR2 are SGHNT and YENEEA. This CDR3 region has 15 residues. V lost 5 bases and J lost 0; bases outside the gene matches: 6. CDR3 region: CASSLRDSMNTEAFF. The CDR3 DNA is TGTGCCAGCAGCCTTAGGGACAGCATGAACACTGAAGCTTTCTTT.

The V and J genes are TRBV7-8 and TRBJ2-1, with 10 bases matching TRBD2. Germline V lookup: CDR1 SGHVS, CDR2 FQNEAQ. Unmatched junction bases numbered 0, after V lost 1 base and J lost 0 bases. The CDR3 runs 16 residues. CDR3 nucleotide sequence: TGTGCCAGCAGCTTAGTAGCGGGGGGCTCCTACAATGAGCAGTTCTTC. Residues: CASSLVAGGSYNEQFF.

The chain has TRBV5-4 and TRBJ2-7; a possible D gene is TRBD1 (5 bases). Trimming took off 1 base at V and 3 bases at J, with 11 bases between the two ends. This CDR3 is 14 amino acids long. Per the germline V gene, CDR1 is SGHNT and CDR2 is YYREEE (reference sequence). The CDR3 bases are TGTGCCAGCAGCTTGTATCAGGGAAACTACGAGCAGTACTTC. It encodes CASSLYQGNYEQYF. The full variable domain, its missing parts supplied by reference TRBV5-4 and TRBJ2-7, is ETGVTQSPTHLIKTRGQQVTLRCSSQSGHNTVSWYQQALGQGPQFIFQYYREEENGRGNFPPRFSGLQFPNYSSELNVNALELDDSALYLCASSLYQGNYEQYFGPGTRLTVT.

The chain is built from TRBV18 and TRBJ1-2; possible D gene TRBD1, 6 bases. CDR1 and CDR2 from the germline V gene are KGHSH and LQKENI. The CDR3 loop spans 16 amino acids. V was pared by 3 bases and J by 4 bases, with 18 bases between. CDR3 bases: TGTGCCAGCTCACCCGAACAGGGTTCCCTATCCTATGGCTACACCTTC. Translation gives CASSPEQGSLSYGYTF.

This clone came up once. The chain employs TRBV25-1 and TRBJ2-7; unclear D gene. This CDR3 comprises 11 residues. The V end was cut by 3 bases, the J end by 5 bases, with 5 bases between. The germline CDR1 and CDR2 sequences are MGHDK and SYGVNS. CDR3 amino acids: CASSELDEQYF. CDR3 nucleotide sequence: TGTGCCAGCAGTGAGTTGGACGAGCAGTACTTC.

The chain is built from TRBV7-6 and TRBJ1-1, with D perhaps TRBD1 (5 bases). The CDR3 runs to 13 residues. Between the trimmed V and J ends, which lost 1 base and 11 bases, there was a span of 14 bases. Germline loops: CDR1 SGHVS, CDR2 FNYEAQ. The CDR3 protein is CASSLVGEETAFF. The CDR3 region has the DNA TGTGCCAGCAGCTTAGTAGGGGAAGAAACGGCTTTCTTT.